These 4 T cell receptor beta chains came from one sample sequenced in a study of blood T cell repertoires in COVID-19. Repertoires were generated with immunoSEQ multiplex PCR, while TCRdb's copy carries only in-frame clones and drops some. Of around 78,000 clones detected, around 88% appear once; the ten largest clones hold roughly 1%. The sample was PBMCs or T cells enriched from blood (not recorded which). Every receptor here comes from a woman in her forties or fifties with acute COVID-19.

This clone is a singleton in its sample. This rearrangement joins TRBV19 to TRBJ2-1; 7 bases are shared with TRBD2. The trim removed 6 bases at V and 0 bases at J, leaving 8 bases unmatched. Per germline, CDR1 LNHDA and CDR2 SQIVND (reference sequence). The CDR3 has 16 amino acids. The CDR3 nucleotides read TGTGCCAGTAGGGTAGGCGGGGGAAGCTCCTACAATGAGCAGTTCTTC. It encodes CASRVGGGSSYNEQFF.

The J gene is TRBJ1-1, the V gene TRBV3-1 (or the pseudogene TRBV3-2), with D tentatively TRBD1 (5 bases). Germline CDR1 reads LGHDT; CDR2 reads YNNKEL (reference sequence). The CDR3 runs 14 residues. Trimming cost V 4 bases and J 4 bases, with 13 bases left between them. The DNA of the CDR3 is TGTGCCAGCAGCCTGGGGGGGAGGAGCACTGAAGCTTTCTTT. Residues: CASSLGGRSTEAFF.

This clone has only a few counts. V gene TRBV18 combines with J gene TRBJ2-6, with D perhaps TRBD1 (6 bases). Trimming cost V 4 bases and J 4 bases, with 14 bases left between them. CDR1 is KGHSH and CDR2 is LQKENI in the germline V gene. The CDR3 is 16 residues long. CDR3 nucleotide sequence: TGTGCCAGCTCACAAGCAACAGGGATCGGGGCCAACGTCCTGACTTTC. It yields the protein CASSQATGIGANVLTF.

The chain recombines TRBV5-1 with TRBJ2-1; no reliable D call. The CDR3 has 15 amino acids. Germline loops: CDR1 SGHRS, CDR2 YFSETQ. Trimming cost V 0 bases and J 0 bases, with 7 bases left between them. CDR3 amino acids: CASSLGPDSYNEQFF. CDR3 sequence (DNA): TGCGCCAGCAGCTTGGGTCCAGACTCCTACAATGAGCAGTTCTTC.